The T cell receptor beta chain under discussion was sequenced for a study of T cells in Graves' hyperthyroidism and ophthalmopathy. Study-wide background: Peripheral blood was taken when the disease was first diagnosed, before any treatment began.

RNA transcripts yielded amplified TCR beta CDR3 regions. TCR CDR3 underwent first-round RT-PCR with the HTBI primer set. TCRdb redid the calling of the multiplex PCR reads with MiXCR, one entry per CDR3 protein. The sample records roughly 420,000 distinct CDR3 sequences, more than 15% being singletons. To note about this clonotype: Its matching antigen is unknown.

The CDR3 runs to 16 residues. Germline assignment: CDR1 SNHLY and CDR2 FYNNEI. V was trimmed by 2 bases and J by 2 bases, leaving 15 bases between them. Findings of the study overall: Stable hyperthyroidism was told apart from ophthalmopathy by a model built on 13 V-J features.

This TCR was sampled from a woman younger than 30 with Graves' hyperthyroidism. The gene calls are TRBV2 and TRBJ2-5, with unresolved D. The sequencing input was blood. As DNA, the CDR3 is TGTGCCAGCAGTGAATTATTCCGGAACAAGCAAGAGACCCAGTACTTC. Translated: CASSELFRNKQETQYF.